This T cell receptor (beta chain) originates from a study of cytomegalovirus exposure and HLA in healthy donors. Findings of the study overall: Certain sequence variants were highly shared and formed a cluster, and this cluster was likely a sequencing artifact. Cytomegalovirus status, reportedly, was diagnosed with high specificity and sensitivity by the classifier.

Germline lookup yields CDR1 MDHEN and CDR2 SYDVKM. This CDR3 is built from 14 residues. Trimming cost V 4 bases and J 5 bases, with 14 bases left between them. The sample holds a few counts of this clone. The antigen is undetermined. Primers included in the PCR were 60 Vbeta and 13 Jbeta primers. Assay used: immunoSEQ multiplex PCR; TCRdb lists only in-frame clones, some missing. The sample contains hundreds of thousands of clones, 76% of which appear only once. The chain couples TRBV28 to TRBJ1-1; no clear D gene. Sequenced material: PBMCs. The source of this sequence is a man aged 18-30 years in good health and CMV-seronegative. Here the CDR3 reads CASSYKTNPTEAFF. The CDR3 bases are TGTGCCAGCAGTTACAAAACCAATCCAACTGAAGCTTTCTTT.